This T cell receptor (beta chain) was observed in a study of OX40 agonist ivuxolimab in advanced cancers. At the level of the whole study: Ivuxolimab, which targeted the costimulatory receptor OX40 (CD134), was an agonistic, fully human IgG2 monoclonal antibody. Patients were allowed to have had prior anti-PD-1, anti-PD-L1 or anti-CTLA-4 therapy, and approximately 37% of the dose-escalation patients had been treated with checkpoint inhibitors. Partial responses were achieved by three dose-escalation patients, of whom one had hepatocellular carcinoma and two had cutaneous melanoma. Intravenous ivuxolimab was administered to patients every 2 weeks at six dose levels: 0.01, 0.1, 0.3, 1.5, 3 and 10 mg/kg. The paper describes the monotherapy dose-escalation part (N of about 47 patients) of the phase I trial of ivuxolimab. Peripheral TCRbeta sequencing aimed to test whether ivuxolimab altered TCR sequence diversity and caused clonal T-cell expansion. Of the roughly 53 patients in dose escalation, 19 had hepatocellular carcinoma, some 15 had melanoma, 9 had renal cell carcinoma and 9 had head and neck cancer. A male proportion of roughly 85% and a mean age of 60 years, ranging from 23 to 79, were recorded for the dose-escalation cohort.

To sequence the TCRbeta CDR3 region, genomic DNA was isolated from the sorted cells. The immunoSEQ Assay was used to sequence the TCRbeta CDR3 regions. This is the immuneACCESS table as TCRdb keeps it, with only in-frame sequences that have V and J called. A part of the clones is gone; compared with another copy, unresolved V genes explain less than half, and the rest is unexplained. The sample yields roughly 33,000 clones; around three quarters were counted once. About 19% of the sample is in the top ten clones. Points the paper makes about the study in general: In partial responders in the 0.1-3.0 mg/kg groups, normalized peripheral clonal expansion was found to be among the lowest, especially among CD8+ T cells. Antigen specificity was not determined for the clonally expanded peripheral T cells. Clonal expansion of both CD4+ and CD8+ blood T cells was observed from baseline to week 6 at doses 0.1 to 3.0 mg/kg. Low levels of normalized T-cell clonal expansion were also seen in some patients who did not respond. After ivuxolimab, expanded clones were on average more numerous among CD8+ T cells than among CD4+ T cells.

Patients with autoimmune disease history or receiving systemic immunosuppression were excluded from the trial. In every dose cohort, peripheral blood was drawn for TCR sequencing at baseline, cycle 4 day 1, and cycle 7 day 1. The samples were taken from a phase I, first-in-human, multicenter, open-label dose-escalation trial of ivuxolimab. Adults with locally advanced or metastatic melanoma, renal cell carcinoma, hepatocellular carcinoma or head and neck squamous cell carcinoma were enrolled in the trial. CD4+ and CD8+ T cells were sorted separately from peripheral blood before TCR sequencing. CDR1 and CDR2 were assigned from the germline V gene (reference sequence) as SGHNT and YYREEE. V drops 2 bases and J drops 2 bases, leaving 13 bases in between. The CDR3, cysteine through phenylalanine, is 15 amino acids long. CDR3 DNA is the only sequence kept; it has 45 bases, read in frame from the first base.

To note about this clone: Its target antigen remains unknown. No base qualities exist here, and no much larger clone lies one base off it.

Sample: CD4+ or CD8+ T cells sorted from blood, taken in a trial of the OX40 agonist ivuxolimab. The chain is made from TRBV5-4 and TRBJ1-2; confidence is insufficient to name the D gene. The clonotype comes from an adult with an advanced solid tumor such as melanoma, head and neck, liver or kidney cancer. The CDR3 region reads CASSFTREPNYGYTF. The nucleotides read TGTGCCAGCAGCTTCACCCGGGAGCCCAACTATGGCTACACCTTC.